What follows is one T cell receptor beta chain and its context. As yet, its antigen is unknown. The protocol was immunoSEQ multiplex PCR, while the TCRdb copy is restricted to in-frame clones and leaves out a portion. The table shows tens of thousands of clones, with around 83% occurring only once. The source of the sample is a study of T cells in narcolepsy. Study background: Enrolled donors included narcolepsy type 1 or type 2 patients and healthy controls. Findings and limits, study-wide: Some memory CD4+ repertoires had no autoreactive clone sequences. Healthy controls reportedly lacked the autoreactive clonotypes serially found in patients' blood. Autoreactive HCRT-specific and TRIB2-specific clonotypes were marked in same-patient CSF-versus-blood CD4+ comparisons.

Trimming removed 5 bases at V and 2 bases at J, with 12 bases between. The CDR3 runs to 14 residues. Per the germline V gene, CDR1 is SEHNR and CDR2 is FQNEAQ (reference sequence). This sequence originates from a human donor in good health. Material: memory (CD45RA-) CD4+ T cells from blood. J is TRBJ2-5 and V is TRBV7-9; D unclear. The CDR3: CASSVVLSQETQYF. In DNA form, the CDR3 reads TGTGCCAGCAGCGTCGTCCTGAGTCAAGAGACCCAGTACTTC.